This T cell receptor beta chain was sequenced during a study of vaccination and CD4 T cells after COVID-19. At the level of the study: Four females and six males made up the convalescents, two of whom were Hispanic. Investigators took post-vaccine samples a median roughly 73 days after dose two, within a range of 14 to 241. Overlapping spike peptides of SARS-CoV-2, HCoV-NL63, HCoV-OC43 and HCoV-229E stimulated the cells.

This CDR3 spans 17 amino acids. Germline CDR1 reads SGHTA; CDR2 reads FQGTGA. V was clipped by 5 bases and J by 1 base; unmatched bases: 9. Sequencing of cultured CD4+ T cell DNA used the Oncomine TCR Beta short-read assay. Each CDR3 protein gets one entry after TCRdb re-called the PCR reads with MiXCR. The sample includes about 24,000 distinct CDR3 sequences, around 45% of them seen just once. This sample's treatment: approximately 10-day PBMC culture with coronavirus spike peptide pools or control peptides (ViraFEST assay). A note on this clonotype: The antigen remains undetermined.

The clonotype originates from a human donor who had recovered from COVID-19. V usage is TRBV7-3 and J usage is TRBJ2-1; 9 bases are a match to TRBD1. Sequencing used CD4+ T cells from blood, cultured in vitro. CDR3 protein: CASSANRGRVSYNEQFF. DNA for the CDR3: TGTGCCAGCAGCGCTAACAGGGGGCGAGTGTCCTACAATGAGCAGTTCTTC.